This passage covers 6 T cell receptor beta chains from one sample sequenced in a study of control samples from healthy donors and cancer patients. Generated by immunoSEQ multiplex PCR, the TCRdb table keeps only in-frame clones and is missing some. The sample lists about 150,000 clones, about 93% occurring once. The sequenced material came from blood. These TCRs come from a man between 50 and 59 years old in good health.

This clone came up once. The chain has TRBV19 and TRBJ1-3; D remains ambiguous. V lost 5 bases and J lost 4, with 12 bases in between. Germline values: CDR1 LNHDA, CDR2 SQIVND (reference sequence). This CDR3 region has 14 residues. The CDR3 nucleotides read TGTGCCAGTAGTTCCGTGGGCGAAGGAAACACCATATATTTT. Translated: CASSSVGEGNTIYF.

V and J are TRBV7-2 and TRBJ2-3, with D possibly being TRBD2 (5 bases). The CDR3 runs 15 residues. V was cut by 6 bases and J by 1 base, with 14 bases left in between. The germline V gene has CDR1 SGHTA and CDR2 FQGNSA. CDR3 coding DNA: TGTGCCAGCAGGCAACGACTACCTCGCACAGATACGCAGTATTTT. Encoded protein: CASRQRLPRTDTQYF.

The V call is TRBV13, the J call TRBJ2-7; 13 nucleotides align to TRBD2. From germline, CDR1 is PRHDT and CDR2 FYEKMQ (reference sequence). The J segment lost 5 bases and the V segment lost 5 bases, leaving 21 bases of the junction unmatched. The CDR3 extends over 20 amino acids. DNA for the CDR3: TGTGCCAGCAGCCCTTTTCTTACTAGCGGGAGGGCCAGGAAGGCTCACGAGCAGTACTTC. It yields the protein CASSPFLTSGRARKAHEQYF. Drawing the rest from reference TRBV13 and TRBJ2-7, the complete variable domain is AAGVIQSPRHLIKEKRETATLKCYPIPRHDTVYWYQQGPGQDPQFLISFYEKMQSDKGSIPDRFSAQQFSDYHSELNMSSLELGDSALYFCASSPFLTSGRARKAHEQYFGPGTRLTVT.

The V call is TRBV2, the J call TRBJ2-2, with 8 bases that match TRBD2. V lost 4 bases to trimming and J lost 4 bases; unmatched junction nucleotides: 5. Germline CDR1 is SNHLY and CDR2 is FYNNEI. This CDR3 spans 15 amino acids. The CDR3, as DNA: TGTGCCAGCAGTGCTCTAGCGGGCCCCACCGGGGAGCTGTTTTTT. It encodes CASSALAGPTGELFF.

In this sample, this clone turned up once. V is TRBV6-5 and J is TRBJ2-7; D is unresolved. Trimming took off 6 bases at V and 0 bases at J, with 12 bases between the two ends. The length of the CDR3 is 14 residues. CDR1 and CDR2 from the germline V gene are MNHEY and SVGAGI. The CDR3 DNA reads TGTGCCAGCAGCCCCAGGAGAAACTCCTACGAGCAGTACTTC. It is translated as CASSPRRNSYEQYF.

The chain recombines TRBV4-1 with TRBJ1-5, with 7 bases that match TRBD1. Germline values: CDR1 MGHRA, CDR2 YSYEKL. The J segment lost 5 bases and the V segment lost 2 bases, leaving 12 bases of the junction unmatched. The CDR3 contains 17 residues. CDR3 region: CASSQIAGQQNYQPQHF. In DNA, the CDR3 is TGCGCCAGCAGCCAAATAGCGGGACAGCAAAATTATCAGCCCCAGCATTTT.